This TCR beta chain was obtained from a study of vaccination and CD4 T cells after COVID-19. CD4+ T cells that had been cultured provided DNA sequenced with the Oncomine TCR Beta short-read assay. One entry per CDR3 protein results from TCRdb running MiXCR on the PCR reads. The table has about 16,000 distinct CDR3 sequences, approximately 54% seen once. Specified time point: late sampling 161 to 241 days after vaccination in a few convalescent patients. Treatment of the sample: roughly 11-day PBMC culture with coronavirus spike peptide pools or control peptides (ViraFEST assay). This clonotype was seen only once. Its antigen remains unidentified. The sequence was obtained from a human donor who had recovered from COVID-19. The sample in question was CD4+ T cells from blood, cultured in vitro, obtained about 7 months after SARS-CoV-2 vaccination.

In DNA, the CDR3 is TGTGCCAGCAGCTTAGAACCGGCCTACAATGAGCAGTTCTTC. It is translated as CASSLEPAYNEQFF. The chain is built from TRBV7-9 and TRBJ2-1; no clear D gene. The CDR3 covers 14 residues. Germline V gives CDR1 SEHNR, CDR2 FQNEAQ (reference sequence). Trimming left V 1 base short and J 2 bases short, with 6 bases between. The entire variable domain, with the rest obtained from reference TRBV7-9 and TRBJ2-1, is as follows: DTGVSQNPRHKITKRGQNVTFRCDPISEHNRLYWYRQTLGQGPEFLTYFQNEAQLEKSRLLSDRFSAERPKGSFSTLEIQRTEQGDSAMYLCASSLEPAYNEQFFGPGTRLTVL.